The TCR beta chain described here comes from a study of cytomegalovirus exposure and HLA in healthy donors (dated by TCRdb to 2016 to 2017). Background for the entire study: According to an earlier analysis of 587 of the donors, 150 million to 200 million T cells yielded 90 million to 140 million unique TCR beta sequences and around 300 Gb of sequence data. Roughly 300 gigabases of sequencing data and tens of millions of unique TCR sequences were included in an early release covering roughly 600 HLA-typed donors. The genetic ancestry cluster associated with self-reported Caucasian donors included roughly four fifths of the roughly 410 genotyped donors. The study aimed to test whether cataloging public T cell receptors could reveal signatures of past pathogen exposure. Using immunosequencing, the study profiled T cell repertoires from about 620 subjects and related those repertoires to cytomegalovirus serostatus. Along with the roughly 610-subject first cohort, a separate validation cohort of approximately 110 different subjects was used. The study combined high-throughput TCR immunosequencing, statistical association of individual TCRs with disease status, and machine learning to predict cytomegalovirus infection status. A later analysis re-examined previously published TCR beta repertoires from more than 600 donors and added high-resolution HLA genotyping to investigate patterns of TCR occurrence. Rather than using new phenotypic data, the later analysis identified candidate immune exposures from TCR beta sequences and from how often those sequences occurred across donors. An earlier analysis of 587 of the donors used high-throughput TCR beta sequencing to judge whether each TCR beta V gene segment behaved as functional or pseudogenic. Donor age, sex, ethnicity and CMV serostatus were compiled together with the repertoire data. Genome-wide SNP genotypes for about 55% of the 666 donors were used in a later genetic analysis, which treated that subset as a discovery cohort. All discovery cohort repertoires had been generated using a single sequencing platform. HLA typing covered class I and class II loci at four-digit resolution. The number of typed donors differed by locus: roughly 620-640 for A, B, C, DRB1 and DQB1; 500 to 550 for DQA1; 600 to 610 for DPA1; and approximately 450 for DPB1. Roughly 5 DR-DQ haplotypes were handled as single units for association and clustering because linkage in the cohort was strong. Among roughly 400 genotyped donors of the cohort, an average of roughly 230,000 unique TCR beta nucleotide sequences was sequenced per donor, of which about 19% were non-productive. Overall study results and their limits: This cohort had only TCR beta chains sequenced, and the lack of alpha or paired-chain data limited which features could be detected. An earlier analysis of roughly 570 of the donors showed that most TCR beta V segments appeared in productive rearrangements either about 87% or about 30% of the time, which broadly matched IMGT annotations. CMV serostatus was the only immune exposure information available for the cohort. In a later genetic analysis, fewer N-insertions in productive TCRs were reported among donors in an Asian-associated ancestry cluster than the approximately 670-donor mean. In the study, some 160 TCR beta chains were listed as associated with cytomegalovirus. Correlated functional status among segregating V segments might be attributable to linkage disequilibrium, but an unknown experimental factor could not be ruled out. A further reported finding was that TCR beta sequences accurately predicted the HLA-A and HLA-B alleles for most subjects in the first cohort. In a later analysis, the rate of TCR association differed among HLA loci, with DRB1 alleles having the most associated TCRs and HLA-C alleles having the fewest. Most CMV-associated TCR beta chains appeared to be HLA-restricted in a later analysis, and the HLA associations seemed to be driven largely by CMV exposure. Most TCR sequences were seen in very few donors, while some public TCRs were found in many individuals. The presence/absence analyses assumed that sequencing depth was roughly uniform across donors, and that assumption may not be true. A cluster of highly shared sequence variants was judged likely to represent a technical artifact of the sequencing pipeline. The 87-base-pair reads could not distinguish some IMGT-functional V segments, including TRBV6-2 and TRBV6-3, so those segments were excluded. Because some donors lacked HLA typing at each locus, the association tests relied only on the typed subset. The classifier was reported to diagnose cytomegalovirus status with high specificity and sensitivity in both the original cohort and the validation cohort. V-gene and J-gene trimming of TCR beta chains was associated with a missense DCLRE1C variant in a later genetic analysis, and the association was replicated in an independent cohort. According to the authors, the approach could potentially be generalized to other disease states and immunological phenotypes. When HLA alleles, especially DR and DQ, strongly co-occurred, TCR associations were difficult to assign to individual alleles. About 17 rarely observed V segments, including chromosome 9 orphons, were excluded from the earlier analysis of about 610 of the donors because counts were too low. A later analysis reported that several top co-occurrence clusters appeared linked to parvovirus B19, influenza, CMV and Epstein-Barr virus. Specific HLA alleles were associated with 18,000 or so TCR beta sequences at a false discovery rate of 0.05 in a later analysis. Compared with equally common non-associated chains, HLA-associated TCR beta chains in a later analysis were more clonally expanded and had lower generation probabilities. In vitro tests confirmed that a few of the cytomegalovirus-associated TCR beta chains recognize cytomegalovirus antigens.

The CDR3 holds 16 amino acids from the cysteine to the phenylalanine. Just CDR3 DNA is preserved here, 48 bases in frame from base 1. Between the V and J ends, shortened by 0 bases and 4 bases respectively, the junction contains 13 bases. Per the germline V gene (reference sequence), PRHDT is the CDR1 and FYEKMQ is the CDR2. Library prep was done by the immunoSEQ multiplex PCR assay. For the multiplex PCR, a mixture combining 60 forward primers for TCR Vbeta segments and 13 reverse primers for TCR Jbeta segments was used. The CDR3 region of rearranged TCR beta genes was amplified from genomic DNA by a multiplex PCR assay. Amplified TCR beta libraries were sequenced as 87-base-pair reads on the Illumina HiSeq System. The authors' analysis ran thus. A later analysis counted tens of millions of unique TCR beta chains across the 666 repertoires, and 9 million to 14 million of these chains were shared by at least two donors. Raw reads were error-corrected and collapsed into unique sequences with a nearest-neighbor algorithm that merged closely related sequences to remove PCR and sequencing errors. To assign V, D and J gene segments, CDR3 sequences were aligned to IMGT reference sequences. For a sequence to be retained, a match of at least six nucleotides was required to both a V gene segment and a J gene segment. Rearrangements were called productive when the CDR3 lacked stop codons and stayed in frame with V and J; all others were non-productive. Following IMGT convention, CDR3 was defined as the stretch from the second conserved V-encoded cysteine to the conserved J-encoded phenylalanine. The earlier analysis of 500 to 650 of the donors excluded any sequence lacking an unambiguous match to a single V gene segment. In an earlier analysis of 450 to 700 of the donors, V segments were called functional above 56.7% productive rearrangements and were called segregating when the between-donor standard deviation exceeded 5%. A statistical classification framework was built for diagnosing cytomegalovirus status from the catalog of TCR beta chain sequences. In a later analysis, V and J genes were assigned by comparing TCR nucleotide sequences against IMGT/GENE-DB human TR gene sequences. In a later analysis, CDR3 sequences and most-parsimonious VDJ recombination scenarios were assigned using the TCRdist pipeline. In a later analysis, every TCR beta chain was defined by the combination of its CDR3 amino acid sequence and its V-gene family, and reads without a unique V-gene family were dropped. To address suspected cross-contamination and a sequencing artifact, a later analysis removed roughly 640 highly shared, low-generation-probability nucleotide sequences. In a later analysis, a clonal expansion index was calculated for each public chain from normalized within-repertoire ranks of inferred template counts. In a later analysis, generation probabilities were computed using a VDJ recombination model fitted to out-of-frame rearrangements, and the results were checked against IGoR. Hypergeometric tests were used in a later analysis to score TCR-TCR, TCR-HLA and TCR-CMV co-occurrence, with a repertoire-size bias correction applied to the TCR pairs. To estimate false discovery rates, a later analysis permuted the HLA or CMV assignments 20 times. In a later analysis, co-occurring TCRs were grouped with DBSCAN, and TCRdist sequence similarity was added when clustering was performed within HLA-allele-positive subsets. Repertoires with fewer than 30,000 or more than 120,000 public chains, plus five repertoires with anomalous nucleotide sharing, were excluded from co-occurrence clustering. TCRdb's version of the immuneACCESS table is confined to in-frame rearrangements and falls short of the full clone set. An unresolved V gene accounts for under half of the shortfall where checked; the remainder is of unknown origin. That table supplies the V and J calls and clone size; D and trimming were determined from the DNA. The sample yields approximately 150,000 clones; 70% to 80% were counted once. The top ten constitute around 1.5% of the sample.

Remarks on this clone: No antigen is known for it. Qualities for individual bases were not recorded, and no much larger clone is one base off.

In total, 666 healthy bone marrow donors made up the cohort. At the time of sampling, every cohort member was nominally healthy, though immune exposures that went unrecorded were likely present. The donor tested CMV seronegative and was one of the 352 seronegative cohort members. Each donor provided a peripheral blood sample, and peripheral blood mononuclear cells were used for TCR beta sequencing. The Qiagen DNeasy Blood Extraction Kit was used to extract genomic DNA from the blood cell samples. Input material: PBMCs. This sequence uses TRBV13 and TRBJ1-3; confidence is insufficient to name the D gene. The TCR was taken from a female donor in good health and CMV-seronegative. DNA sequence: TGTGCCAGCAGCTTAGGACGGAGCCTTCGGGGAAACACCATATATTTT. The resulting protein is CASSLGRSLRGNTIYF.